The 25 T cell receptor beta chains below all came from one sample that was sequenced in a study of immune heterogeneity within non-small cell lung tumors. With 32 V and 13 J primers, multiplex PCR amplified the TCR beta CDR3. TCRdb passed the multiplex PCR reads through MiXCR, listing each CDR3 protein once. Here the sample spans a few thousand distinct CDR3 sequences, about half being singletons. Samples each supplied 500 to 650 ng of bulk tumor genomic DNA as template. Several spatially distant biopsies were obtained per primary tumor intraoperatively. Enrolled individuals presented with untreated, newly diagnosed non-small cell lung cancer and received curative surgery. The specimen was lung tumor tissue. All receptors come from a man over 45 with non-small cell lung cancer.

This chain connects TRBV12-3 or TRBV12-4 to TRBJ2-3; TRBD2 matches 11 bases. This CDR3 contains 16 residues. Unmatched junction bases numbered 6, after V lost 6 bases and J lost 1 base. This CDR3 is CASSPLLAGGTDTQYF. CDR3 DNA sequence: TGTGCCAGCAGCCCCCTACTAGCGGGGGGCACAGATACGCAGTATTTT.

This clonotype is medium-sized within its sample. The chain recombines TRBV7-9 with TRBJ2-1; 7 nucleotides match TRBD1. V gave up 4 bases and J gave up 0 bases; unmatched junction bases: 3. The germline V gene encodes CDR1 SEHNR and CDR2 FQNEAQ (reference sequence). The CDR3 spans 15 residues. The CDR3 region is CASSSTGSSYNEQFF. The CDR3 bases are TGTGCCAGCAGCTCGACAGGGAGCTCCTACAATGAGCAGTTCTTC.

This clonotype turned up a few times. DNA for the CDR3: TGTGCCAGCAGTCAAAGGACAGGGTTCTACAATGAGCAGTTCTTC. This codes for CASSQRTGFYNEQFF. The V gene is TRBV27, the J gene TRBJ2-1, with TRBD1 identical over 8 bases. CDR1 and CDR2 from the germline V gene are MNHEY and SMNVEV (reference sequence). The CDR3 extends over 15 amino acids. J gave up 3 bases and V 5 bases, and 6 bases lay outside the gene matches.

The genes are TRBV6-1 and TRBJ2-3, with 8 bases aligning to TRBD2. J gave up 11 bases and V 4 bases, and 11 bases lay outside the gene matches. There are 14 residues in the CDR3. CDR1 and CDR2 (germline): MNHNS, SASEGT. The CDR3 protein is CASSALRGGDRQYF. As DNA, the CDR3 is TGTGCCAGCAGTGCCCTCCGGGGGGGAGACAGGCAGTATTTT.

The chain combines TRBV6-1 with TRBJ1-3; D is possibly TRBD1 (5 bases). The CDR3 loop spans 15 amino acids. Germline CDR1 MNHNS, CDR2 SASEGT. V was cut by 6 bases and J by 1 base, with 13 bases left in between. The CDR3 bases are TGTGCCAGCAGCGCCGGACAAGGGTCTGGAAACACCATATATTTT. It codes for CASSAGQGSGNTIYF.

Turning to this clonotype: This could be a read error, since a much larger clone is one nucleotide away. The chain uses TRBV27 and TRBJ2-7; unclear D gene. Germline values: CDR1 MNHEY, CDR2 SMNVEV (reference sequence). This CDR3 comprises 13 residues. As DNA, the CDR3 is TGTGCCAGCAGTTTATCGACAAGCTACGAGCATTACTTC. This encodes CASSLSTSYEHYF.

This clonotype ranks as medium-sized. This chain connects TRBV20-1 to TRBJ1-2, with 9 positions matching TRBD1. CDR1 is DFQATT and CDR2 is SNEGSKA in the germline V gene (reference sequence). Unmatched junction bases numbered 16, after V lost 7 bases and J lost 4 bases. The CDR3 runs to 16 residues. The CDR3 nucleotides read TGCAGTGTCAGCCAGCACCGGGACAGGGATGGCTATGGCTACACCTTC. This gives the protein CSVSQHRDRDGYGYTF.

About this clonotype: Given a much more abundant clone one base away, this may be a read error. J is TRBJ2-5 and V is TRBV20-1; D uncertain. The CDR3 consists of 11 residues. Germline V lookup: CDR1 DFQATT, CDR2 SNEGSKA (reference sequence). The CDR3 coding sequence is TGCAGTGCTAACCTCCAAGATACCCAGTACTTC. It encodes CSANLQDTQYF.

The V and J genes are TRBV5-1 and TRBJ2-3, with D unresolved. Germline CDR1 and CDR2: SGHRS and YFSETQ. V shed 1 base and J shed 6 bases, with 9 bases lying between them. This CDR3 has 13 amino acids. The CDR3 reads CASSLTERDTQYF. CDR3 nucleotides: TGCGCCAGCAGCTTGACGGAGCGCGATACGCAGTATTTT.

This clonotype is judged large. This chain connects TRBV30 to TRBJ2-2, with TRBD2 matching over 9 bases. Germline CDR1 GTSNPN, CDR2 SVGIG (reference sequence). This CDR3 has 16 residues. The junction had 11 bases not matched to a gene; V was cut back by 5 bases and J by 4 bases. The CDR3: CAWGGLASSPTGELFF. In DNA, the CDR3 is TGTGCCTGGGGGGGACTAGCCTCAAGCCCCACCGGGGAGCTGTTTTTT.

V usage is TRBV9 and J usage is TRBJ1-1; no clear D. Trimming left V 3 bases short and J 11 bases short, with 14 bases between. This CDR3 is built from 12 residues. Germline CDR1 reads SGDLS; CDR2 reads YYNGEE. Written as DNA, the CDR3 is TGTGCCAGCAGCGCCCCAAACGATGGGGCTTTCTTT. Protein sequence: CASSAPNDGAFF.

This clonotype was counted a single time. The V gene is TRBV20-1, the J gene TRBJ1-2; maybe TRBD1 (6 bases). The CDR3 sequence is 11 residues long. Germline loops: CDR1 DFQATT, CDR2 SNEGSKA (reference sequence). Trimming took off 5 bases at V and 4 bases at J, with 8 bases between the two ends. CDR3 region: CSARTVYGYTF. CDR3 bases: TGCAGTGCTCGGACAGTCTATGGCTACACCTTC.

The genes are TRBV20-1 and TRBJ2-1; the match to TRBD2 covers 7 bases. Per germline, CDR1 DFQATT and CDR2 SNEGSKA (reference sequence). Germline trimming cut 0 bases from V and 7 bases from J; bases unmatched to any gene: 9. This CDR3 contains 15 residues. The CDR3 sequence: CSARDRMGGSNEQFF. The DNA for the CDR3 is TGCAGTGCTAGAGATCGCATGGGCGGGAGTAATGAGCAGTTCTTC.

The sample holds one count of this clonotype. The gene calls are TRBV19 and TRBJ2-6; unclear D gene. Germline V gene data show CDR1 as LNHDA and CDR2 as SQIVND (reference sequence). The CDR3 consists of 15 residues. V lost 3 bases and J 0 bases, leaving 6 bases between the germline ends. CDR3 loop: CASSILSSGANVLTF. The CDR3 DNA sequence: TGTGCCAGTAGTATTCTTTCCTCTGGGGCCAACGTCCTGACTTTC.

The genes are TRBV19 and TRBJ2-1; maybe TRBD2 (6 bases). The germline CDR1 and CDR2 sequences are LNHDA and SQIVND (reference sequence). This CDR3 is built from 17 residues. The V and J ends lost 3 bases and 0 bases respectively, with 15 bases between them. CDR3 loop: CASSIGSGGGSYNEQFF. CDR3 nucleotides: TGTGCCAGTAGTATTGGCTCCGGGGGTGGCTCCTACAATGAGCAGTTCTTC.

In regard to this clonotype: A read error may account for a junction end that differs from germline. The gene calls are TRBV6-4 and TRBJ2-1; D unclear. Per the germline V gene, CDR1 is MRHNA and CDR2 is SNTAGT. The CDR3 length is 14 residues. The CDR3 sequence is CASSYSIGYNEQFF. Here the CDR3 DNA reads TGTGCCAGCAGTTACTCGATCGGCTACAATGAGCAGTTCTTC.

By proportion, this clonotype is medium-sized. The chain joins TRBV3-1 to TRBJ2-7; 7 nucleotides align to TRBD1. This CDR3 comprises 14 residues. The germline gives CDR1 LGHDT, CDR2 YNNKEL (reference sequence). Trimming took 4 bases from V and 5 from J; bases not matched to a gene: 8. The chain's CDR3 is CASSPRQGAHEQYF. CDR3 coding DNA: TGTGCCAGCAGCCCCCGACAGGGTGCCCACGAGCAGTACTTC.

V usage is TRBV29-1 and J usage is TRBJ1-2, with D unclear. CDR3 length: 13 residues. Germline-derived CDR1 and CDR2 are SQVTM and ANQGSEA. V was pared by 3 bases and J by 5 bases, with 13 bases between. CDR3 sequence reads: CSVDLAGGYGYTF. The CDR3 region has the DNA TGCAGCGTTGACTTGGCAGGTGGGTATGGCTACACCTTC. The complete variable domain, with remaining parts taken from reference TRBV29-1 and TRBJ1-2, reads SAVISQKPSRDICQRGTSLTIQCQVDSQVTMMFWYRQQPGQSLTLIATANQGSEATYESGFVIDKFPISRPNLTFSTLTVSNMSPEDSSIYLCSVDLAGGYGYTFGSGTRLTVV.

The chain employs TRBV5-1 and TRBJ1-6, with a tentative D call TRBD1 (6 bases). Per germline, CDR1 SGHRS and CDR2 YFSETQ. V lost 4 bases to trimming and J lost 3 bases, with 17 bases between them. This CDR3 region has 17 residues. CDR3 sequence reads: CASSMGTPYDYNSPLHF. CDR3 bases: TGCGCCAGCAGCATGGGGACACCCTACGACTATAATTCACCCCTCCACTTT.

The V gene is TRBV10-3, the J gene TRBJ2-7, with a possible D match to TRBD1 (6 bases). With 6 bases removed from V and 3 bases from J, the gap between germline ends came to 12 bases. The CDR3 extends over 13 amino acids. Germline CDR1 is ENHRY and CDR2 is SYGVKD. CDR3 nucleotides: TGTGCCATCAGGGGACAAAGCCACTACGAGCAGTACTTC. Translated, it gives CAIRGQSHYEQYF.

For this clonotype: A read error may explain this, as a much larger clone is one base away. V gene TRBV6-2 or TRBV6-3 combines with J gene TRBJ2-2, with TRBD1 identical over 7 bases. This CDR3 is 14 amino acids long. CDR1 is MNHEY, CDR2 SVGEGT, per germline. CDR3 residues: CASRNRGGTGELLF. The CDR3 coding sequence is TGTGCCAGCAGAAACAGGGGCGGCACCGGGGAGCTGCTTTTT.

This clonotype was counted once. The chain uses TRBV4-1 and TRBJ2-1, with no clear D. V lost 5 bases to trimming and J lost 4 bases, with 3 bases between them. The germline V gene has CDR1 MGHRA and CDR2 YSYEKL. This CDR3 comprises 11 residues. CDR3 nucleotide sequence: TGCGCCAGCAGCTTATACAATGAGCAGTTCTTC. Amino acid sequence: CASSLYNEQFF.

This rearrangement joins TRBV9 to TRBJ1-2; maybe TRBD1 (5 bases). The V end was cut by 5 bases, the J end by 0 bases, with 14 bases between. Germline V gives CDR1 SGDLS, CDR2 YYNGEE. The CDR3 length is 15 residues. The CDR3 spells CASSFRLGANYGYTF. CDR3 bases: TGTGCCAGCAGTTTCAGGTTAGGGGCTAACTATGGCTACACCTTC. Looking up the rest from reference TRBV9 and TRBJ1-2 gives the full variable domain: DSGVTQTPKHLITATGQRVTLRCSPRSGDLSVYWYQQSLDQGLQFLIQYYNGEERAKGNILERFSAQQFPDLHSELNLSSLELGDSALYFCASSFRLGANYGYTFGSGTRLTVV.

In this sample, this clonotype turned up once. The chain carries TRBV2 and TRBJ2-1; D perhaps matches TRBD2 (5 bases). Germline CDR1 is SNHLY and CDR2 is FYNNEI. V lost 6 bases and J lost 0, with 15 bases in between. CDR3 size: 16 residues. CDR3 sequence: CASSKRLTSSYNEQFF. The CDR3 nucleotides read TGTGCCAGCAGCAAACGACTAACGAGCTCCTACAATGAGCAGTTCTTC.

By sample fraction, this clonotype is medium-sized. This chain connects TRBV5-1 to TRBJ2-1; 7 bases are a match to TRBD2. This CDR3 contains 15 residues. J gave up 8 bases and V 2 bases, and 10 bases lay outside the gene matches. Germline values: CDR1 SGHRS, CDR2 YFSETQ. The CDR3 here is CASSFSAGDRYEQFF. CDR3 in DNA: TGCGCCAGCAGCTTCTCGGCGGGGGATCGGTATGAGCAGTTCTTC.